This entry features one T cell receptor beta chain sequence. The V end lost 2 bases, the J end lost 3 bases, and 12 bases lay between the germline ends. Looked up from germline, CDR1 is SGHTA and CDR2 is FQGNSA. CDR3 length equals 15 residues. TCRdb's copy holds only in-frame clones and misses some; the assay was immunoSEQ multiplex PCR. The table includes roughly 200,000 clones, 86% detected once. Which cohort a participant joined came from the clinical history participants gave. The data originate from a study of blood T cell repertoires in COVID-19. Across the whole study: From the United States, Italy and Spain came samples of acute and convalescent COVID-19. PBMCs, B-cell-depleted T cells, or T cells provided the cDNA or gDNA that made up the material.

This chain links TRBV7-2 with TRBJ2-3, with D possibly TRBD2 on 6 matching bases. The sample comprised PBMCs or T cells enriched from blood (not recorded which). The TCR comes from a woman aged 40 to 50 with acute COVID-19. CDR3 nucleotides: TGTGCCAGCAGCTTACGGGCGGGAACAACAGATACGCAGTATTTT. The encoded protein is CASSLRAGTTDTQYF.